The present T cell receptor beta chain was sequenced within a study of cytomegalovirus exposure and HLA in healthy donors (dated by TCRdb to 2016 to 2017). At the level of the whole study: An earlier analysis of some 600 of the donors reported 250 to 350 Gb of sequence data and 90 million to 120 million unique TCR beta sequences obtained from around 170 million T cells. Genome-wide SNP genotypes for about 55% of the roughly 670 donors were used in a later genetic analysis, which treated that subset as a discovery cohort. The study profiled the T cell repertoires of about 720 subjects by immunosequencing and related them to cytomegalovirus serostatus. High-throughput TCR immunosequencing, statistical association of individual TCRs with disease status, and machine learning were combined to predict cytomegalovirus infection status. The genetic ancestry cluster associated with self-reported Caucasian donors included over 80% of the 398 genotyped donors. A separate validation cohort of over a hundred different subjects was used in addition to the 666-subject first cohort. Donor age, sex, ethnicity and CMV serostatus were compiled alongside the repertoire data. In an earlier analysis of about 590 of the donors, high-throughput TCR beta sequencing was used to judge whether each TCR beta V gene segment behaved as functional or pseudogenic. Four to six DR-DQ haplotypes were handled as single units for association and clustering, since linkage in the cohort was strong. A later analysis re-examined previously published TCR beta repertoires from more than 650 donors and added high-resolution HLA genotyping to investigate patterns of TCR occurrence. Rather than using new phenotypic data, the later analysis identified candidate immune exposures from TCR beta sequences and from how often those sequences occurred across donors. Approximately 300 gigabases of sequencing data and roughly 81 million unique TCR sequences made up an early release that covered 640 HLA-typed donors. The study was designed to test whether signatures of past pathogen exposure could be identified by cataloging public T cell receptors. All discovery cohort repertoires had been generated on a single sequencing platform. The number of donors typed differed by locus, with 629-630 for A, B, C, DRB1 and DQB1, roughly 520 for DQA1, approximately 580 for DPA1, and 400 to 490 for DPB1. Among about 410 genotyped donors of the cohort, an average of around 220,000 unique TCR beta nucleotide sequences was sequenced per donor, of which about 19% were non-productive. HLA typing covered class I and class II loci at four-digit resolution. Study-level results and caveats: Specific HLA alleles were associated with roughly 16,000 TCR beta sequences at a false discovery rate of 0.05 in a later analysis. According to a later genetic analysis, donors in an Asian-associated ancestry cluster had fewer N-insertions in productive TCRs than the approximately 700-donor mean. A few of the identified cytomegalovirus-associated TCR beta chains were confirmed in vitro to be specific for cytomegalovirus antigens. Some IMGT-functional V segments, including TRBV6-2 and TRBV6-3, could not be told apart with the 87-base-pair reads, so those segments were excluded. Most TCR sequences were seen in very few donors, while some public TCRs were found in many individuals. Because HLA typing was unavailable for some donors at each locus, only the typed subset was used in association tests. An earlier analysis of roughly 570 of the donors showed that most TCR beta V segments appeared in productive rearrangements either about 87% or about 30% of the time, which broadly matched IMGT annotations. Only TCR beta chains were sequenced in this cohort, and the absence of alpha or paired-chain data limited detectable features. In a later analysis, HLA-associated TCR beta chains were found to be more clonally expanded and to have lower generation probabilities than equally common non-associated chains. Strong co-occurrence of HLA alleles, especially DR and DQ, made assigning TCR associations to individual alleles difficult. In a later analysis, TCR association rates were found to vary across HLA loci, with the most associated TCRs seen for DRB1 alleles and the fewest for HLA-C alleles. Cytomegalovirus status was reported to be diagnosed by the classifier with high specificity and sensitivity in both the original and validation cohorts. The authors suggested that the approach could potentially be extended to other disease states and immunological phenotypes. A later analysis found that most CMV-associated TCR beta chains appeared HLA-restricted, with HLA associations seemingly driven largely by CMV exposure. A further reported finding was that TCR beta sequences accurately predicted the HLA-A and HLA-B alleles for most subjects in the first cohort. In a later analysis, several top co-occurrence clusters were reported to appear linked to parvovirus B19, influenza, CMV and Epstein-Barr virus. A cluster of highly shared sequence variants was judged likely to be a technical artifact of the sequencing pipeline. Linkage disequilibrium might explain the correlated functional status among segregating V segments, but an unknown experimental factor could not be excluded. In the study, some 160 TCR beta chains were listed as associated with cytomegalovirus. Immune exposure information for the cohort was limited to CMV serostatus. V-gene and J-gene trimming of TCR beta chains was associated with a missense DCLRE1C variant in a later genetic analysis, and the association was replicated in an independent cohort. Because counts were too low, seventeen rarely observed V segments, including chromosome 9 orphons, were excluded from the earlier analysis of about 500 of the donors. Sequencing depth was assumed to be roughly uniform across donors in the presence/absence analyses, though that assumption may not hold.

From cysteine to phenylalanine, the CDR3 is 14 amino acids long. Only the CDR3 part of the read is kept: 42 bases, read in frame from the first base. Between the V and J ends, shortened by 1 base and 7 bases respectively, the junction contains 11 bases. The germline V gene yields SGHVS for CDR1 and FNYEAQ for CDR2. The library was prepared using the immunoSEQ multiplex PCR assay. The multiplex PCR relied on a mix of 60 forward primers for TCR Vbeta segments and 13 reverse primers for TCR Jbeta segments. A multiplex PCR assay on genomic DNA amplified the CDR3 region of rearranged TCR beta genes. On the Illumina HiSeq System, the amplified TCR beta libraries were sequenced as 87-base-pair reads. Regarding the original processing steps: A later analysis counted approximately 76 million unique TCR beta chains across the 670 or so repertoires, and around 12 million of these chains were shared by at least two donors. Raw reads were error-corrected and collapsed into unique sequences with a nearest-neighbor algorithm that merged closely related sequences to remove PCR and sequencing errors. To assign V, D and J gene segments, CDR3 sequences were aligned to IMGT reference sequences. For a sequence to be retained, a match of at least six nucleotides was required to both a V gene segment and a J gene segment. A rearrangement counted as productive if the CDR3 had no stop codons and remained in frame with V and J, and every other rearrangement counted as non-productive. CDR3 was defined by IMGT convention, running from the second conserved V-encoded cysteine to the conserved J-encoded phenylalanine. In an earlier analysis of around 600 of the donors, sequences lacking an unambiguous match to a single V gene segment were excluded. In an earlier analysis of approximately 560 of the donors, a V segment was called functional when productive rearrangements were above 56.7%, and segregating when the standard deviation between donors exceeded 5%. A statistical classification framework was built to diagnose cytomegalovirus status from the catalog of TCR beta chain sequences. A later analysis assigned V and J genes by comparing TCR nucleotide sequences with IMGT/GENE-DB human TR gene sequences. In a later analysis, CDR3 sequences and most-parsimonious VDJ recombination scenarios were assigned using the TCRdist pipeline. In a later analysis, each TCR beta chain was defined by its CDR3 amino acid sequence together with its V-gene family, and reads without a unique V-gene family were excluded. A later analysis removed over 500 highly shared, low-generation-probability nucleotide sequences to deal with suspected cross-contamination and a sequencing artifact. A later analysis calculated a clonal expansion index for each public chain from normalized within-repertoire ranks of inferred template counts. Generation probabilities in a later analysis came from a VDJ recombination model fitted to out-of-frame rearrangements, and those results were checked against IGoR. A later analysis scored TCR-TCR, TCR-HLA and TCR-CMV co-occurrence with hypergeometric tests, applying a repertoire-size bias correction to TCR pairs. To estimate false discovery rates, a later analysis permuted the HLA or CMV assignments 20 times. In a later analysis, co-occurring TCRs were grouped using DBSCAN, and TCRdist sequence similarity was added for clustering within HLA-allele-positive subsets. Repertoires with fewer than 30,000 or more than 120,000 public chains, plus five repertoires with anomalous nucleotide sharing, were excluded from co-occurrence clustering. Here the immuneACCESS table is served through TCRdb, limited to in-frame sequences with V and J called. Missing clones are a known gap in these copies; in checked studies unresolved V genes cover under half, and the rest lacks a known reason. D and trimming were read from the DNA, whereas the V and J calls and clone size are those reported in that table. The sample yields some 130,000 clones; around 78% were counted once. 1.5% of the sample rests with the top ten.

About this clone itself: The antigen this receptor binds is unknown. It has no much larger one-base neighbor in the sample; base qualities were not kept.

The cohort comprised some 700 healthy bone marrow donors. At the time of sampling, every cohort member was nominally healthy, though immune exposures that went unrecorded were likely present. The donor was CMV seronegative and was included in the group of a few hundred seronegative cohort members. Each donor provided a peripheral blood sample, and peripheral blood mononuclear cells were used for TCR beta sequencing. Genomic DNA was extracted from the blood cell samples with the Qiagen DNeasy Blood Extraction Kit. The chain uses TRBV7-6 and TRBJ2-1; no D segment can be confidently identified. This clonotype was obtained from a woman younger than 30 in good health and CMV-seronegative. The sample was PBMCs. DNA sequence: TGTGCCAGCAGCTTAGTTTTTTCCGGGAATGAGCAGTTCTTC. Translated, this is CASSLVFSGNEQFF.